What follows are 20 T cell receptor beta chains derived from one specimen sequenced in a study of blood T cells in healthy people across ages (dated by TCRdb to about 2015). Libraries were made using 5' RACE. TCRdb names Illumina HiSeq 2500 as the instrument used. A second PCR of about 7 to 12 cycles was performed with a sample-barcoded 5' primer and a J-beta primer mix. The public reads were reanalyzed by TCRdb: fastp trimming at Q25, MiXCR alignment, in-frame beta chains only. For every CDR3 protein sequence, its rows merge into one entry that carries the most common genes and DNA. Here the sample has 1.5 million to 1.9 million distinct CDR3 sequences; approximately 39% occur a single time. About 3.8% of the sample is in the top ten clones. The specimen sequenced was blood. Receptors originate from a woman in her late teens or twenties in good health.

This clonotype was counted a few times. This chain uses TRBV30 with TRBJ2-3; D is perhaps TRBD1 (6 bases). In germline, CDR1 is GTSNPN, CDR2 SVGIG (reference sequence). V was shortened by 2 bases and J by 1 base, with 13 bases between the two germline ends. This CDR3 is built from 15 residues. In DNA, the CDR3 is TGTGCCTGGAGTCTAGGGGGTCTTGGCACAGATACGCAGTATTTT. Its protein product is CAWSLGGLGTDTQYF.

V usage is TRBV4-3 and J usage is TRBJ2-5; D not resolved. Trimming shortened V by 0 bases and J by 4 bases, and 6 bases separated the two germline ends. This CDR3 region has 13 residues. The V gene's germline CDR1 is LGHNA and CDR2 YSLEER. The CDR3 region is CASSQEWRETQYF. CDR3 DNA: TGCGCCAGCAGCCAAGAGTGGAGAGAGACCCAGTACTTC.

The rearrangement links TRBV12-3 or TRBV12-4 to TRBJ2-1, with 11 bases lining up with TRBD2. The CDR3 totals 15 residues. V was clipped by 7 bases and J by 4 bases; unmatched bases: 6. As DNA, the CDR3 is TGTGCCAGCAATTCGGGACTAGCGGCTTACAATGAGCAGTTCTTC. This translates into CASNSGLAAYNEQFF.

This chain links TRBV20-1 with TRBJ1-2, with D hard to call. Trimming took off 0 bases at V and 4 bases at J, with 12 bases between the two ends. The CDR3 is 14 residues long. Germline V gives CDR1 DFQATT, CDR2 SNEGSKA (reference sequence). The DNA for the CDR3 is TGCAGTGCTAGAGATCGCTCACATAGCTATGGCTACACCTTC. Translation: CSARDRSHSYGYTF.

This clonotype was seen a handful of times. J is TRBJ1-2 and V is TRBV6-5, with TRBD1 as a possible D gene (6 bases). The CDR3 is made up of 15 amino acids. V shed 0 bases and J shed 1 base, with 9 bases lying between them. Germline V CDR1 and CDR2: MNHEY, SVGAGI. DNA of the CDR3: TGTGCCAGCAGTTACTCGGGCAGGGGTAACTATGGCTACACCTTC. This encodes CASSYSGRGNYGYTF.

The chain combines TRBV5-6 with TRBJ1-5; D remains unclear. Between the trimmed V and J ends, which lost 4 bases and 9 bases, there was a span of 14 bases. The CDR3 runs 13 residues. Germline CDR1 and CDR2: SGHDT and YYEEEE. The CDR3 nucleotides read TGTGCCAGCAGCCTTAGCTCGGTTCCGCCCCAGCATTTT. Amino acids: CASSLSSVPPQHF.

As concerns this clonotype: A much larger clone differs by one base, so this may be a read error. The V call is TRBV10-3, the J call TRBJ2-3, with TRBD2 as a possible D gene (6 bases). The CDR3 spans 15 residues. Germline V lookup: CDR1 ENHRY, CDR2 SYGVKD. The CDR3 DNA sequence: TGTGCCACTCAGGGAGGCCCCCCCGAAACAGGTACGCAGTATTTT. Translating gives CATQGGPPETGTQYF.

The chain carries TRBV3-1 and TRBJ2-3, with unresolved D. Germline loops: CDR1 LGHDT, CDR2 YNNKEL (reference sequence). The V gene lost 1 base and the J gene lost 7 bases, with 6 bases spanning the gap. CDR3 length equals 12 residues. CDR3 DNA: TGTGCCAGCAGCCAAGTGGCATATACGCAGTATTTT. Translated: CASSQVAYTQYF.

The rearrangement joins TRBV20-1 to TRBJ2-5, with 11 bases that match TRBD2. This CDR3 has 15 residues. The V segment lost 0 bases and the J segment 11 bases; nucleotides outside the gene matches: 11. Germline V lookup: CDR1 DFQATT, CDR2 SNEGSKA (reference sequence). The CDR3 sequence is CSAREGETSGVRQYF. CDR3 DNA: TGCAGTGCTAGAGAGGGTGAGACTAGCGGGGTGCGGCAGTACTTC.

The chain uses TRBV27 and TRBJ2-1; D unclear. CDR1 is MNHEY and CDR2 is SMNVEV in the germline V gene (reference sequence). The CDR3 consists of 14 residues. Deletions cut 5 bases from V and 6 bases from J, with 14 bases between. CDR3 loop: CASSAMGSCNEQFF. The CDR3 DNA sequence: TGTGCCAGCAGTGCAATGGGGTCATGCAATGAGCAGTTCTTC.

This clonotype was seen just once. The V gene is TRBV12-3 or TRBV12-4, the J gene TRBJ1-1; TRBD1 is a possible D gene (6 bases). Deletions cut 7 bases from V and 0 bases from J, with 12 bases between. The CDR3 consists of 14 residues. DNA of the CDR3: TGTGCCAGCATCGGACAGTTGATGAACACTGAAGCTTTCTTT. Translating it yields CASIGQLMNTEAFF.

The table lists this clonotype with a count of one. The V and J genes are TRBV20-1 and TRBJ1-1; D perhaps matches TRBD1 (6 bases). The CDR3 runs to 14 residues. Germline CDR1 is DFQATT and CDR2 is SNEGSKA (reference sequence). The DNA for the CDR3 is TGCAGCTCGGAGTGGGGGGCCTTAAACACTGAAGCTTTCTTT. It codes for CSSEWGALNTEAFF.

Notes on this clonotype: The junction does not match germline at one end; this may be a read error. This chain uses TRBV20-1 with TRBJ1-1; D may be TRBD1 (5 bases). CDR3 size: 14 residues. The V gene's germline CDR1 is DFQATT and CDR2 SNEGSKA (reference sequence). CDR3 DNA sequence: TGCAGTGCTAGACTCCCAGGGAGAAACATTGAAGCTTTCTTT. Protein sequence: CSARLPGRNIEAFF.

The chain links TRBV12-3 or TRBV12-4 to TRBJ1-2; possible D gene TRBD1, 5 bases. Deletions cut 5 bases from V and 8 bases from J, with 15 bases between. This CDR3 spans 13 amino acids. The chain's CDR3 is CASSRPGREGYTF. CDR3 nucleotide sequence: TGTGCCAGCAGTCGTCCGGGACGGGAGGGCTACACCTTC.

The chain couples TRBV4-2 to TRBJ2-5; 8 positions agree with TRBD2. Germline values: CDR1 LGHNA, CDR2 YNFKEQ. This CDR3 has 16 residues. V was clipped by 0 bases and J by 6 bases; unmatched bases: 9. Here the CDR3 reads CASSQDRGGSGKTQYF. The CDR3 nucleotides read TGTGCCAGCAGCCAAGATCGGGGGGGCTCGGGGAAGACCCAGTACTTC.

The chain is built from TRBV4-2 and TRBJ1-1; D ambiguous. Trimming pared 1 base from V and 3 bases from J, leaving 12 bases between. The CDR3 spans 15 residues. Germline-derived CDR1 and CDR2 are LGHNA and YNFKEQ. CDR3 in amino acids: CASSQVRVGDTEAFF. In DNA, the CDR3 is TGTGCCAGCAGCCAAGTTCGGGTTGGGGACACTGAAGCTTTCTTT.

In its sample, this clonotype was seen a few times. This chain's CDR3 is CASSPQTGWETQYF. The CDR3 DNA follows: TGTGCCAGCAGCCCCCAGACAGGTTGGGAGACCCAGTACTTC. This chain links TRBV7-2 with TRBJ2-5; perhaps TRBD1 as D (6 bases). The germline CDR1 and CDR2 sequences are SGHTA and FQGNSA. This CDR3 region has 14 residues. Trimming pared 5 bases from V and 5 bases from J, leaving 15 bases between.

The chain is built from TRBV27 and TRBJ2-1, with TRBD2 matching 12 bases. The CDR3 totals 15 residues. Germline CDR1 is MNHEY and CDR2 is SMNVEV (reference sequence). CDR3 coding DNA: TGTGTCACCTCAGGACTAGCGGGATCCCACAATGAGCAGTTCTTC. This translates into CVTSGLAGSHNEQFF.

The V call is TRBV9, the J call TRBJ2-1; possible D gene TRBD1, 6 bases. V was clipped by 2 bases and J by 2 bases, with 11 bases between them. Germline-derived CDR1 and CDR2 are SGDLS and YYNGEE. The CDR3 sequence is 15 residues long. In DNA form, the CDR3 reads TGTGCCAGCAGCGTCGGGACACCAGCCTACAATGAGCAGTTCTTC. Amino acids: CASSVGTPAYNEQFF. The full variable domain, completed using reference TRBV9 and TRBJ2-1, is DSGVTQTPKHLITATGQRVTLRCSPRSGDLSVYWYQQSLDQGLQFLIQYYNGEERAKGNILERFSAQQFPDLHSELNLSSLELGDSALYFCASSVGTPAYNEQFFGPGTRLTVL.

A remark on this clonotype: The junction does not match germline at one end; this may be a read error. This sequence joins TRBV5-1 and TRBJ2-5, with 7 bases matching TRBD1. This CDR3 is built from 13 residues. Per the germline V gene, CDR1 is SGHRS and CDR2 is YFSETQ. For the CDR3, the DNA is TGCGTCAGCAGCGTCGACAGGGTAGAGACCCAGTACTTC. Translating gives CVSSVDRVETQYF.